These 31 T cell receptor beta chains originate from one sample sequenced in a study of T cell responses to AZD1222 COVID-19 vaccine. Sequenced by immunoSEQ multiplex PCR; TCRdb stores in-frame clones only, minus some. The sample carries roughly 18,000 clones, about three quarters recorded once. The source was peripheral blood, collected 28 days after the second AZD1222 dose. The receptors derive from an adult who received the AZD1222 COVID-19 vaccine.

The rearrangement uses TRBV5-1 and TRBJ1-2; D is unresolved. V was pared by 0 bases and J by 8 bases, with 11 bases between. CDR1 is SGHRS and CDR2 is YFSETQ in the germline V gene. The CDR3 consists of 13 residues. Written as DNA, the CDR3 is TGCGCCAGCAGCTTGGAGCCCCTAGCCGGCTACACCTTC. It specifies CASSLEPLAGYTF.

The genes are TRBV24-1 and TRBJ2-1; 9 bases line up with TRBD2. CDR3 length: 14 residues. V lost 4 bases to trimming and J lost 9 bases; unmatched junction nucleotides: 6. Germline loops: CDR1 KGHDR, CDR2 SFDVKD. The CDR3 DNA sequence: TGTGCCACCAGTGACTCATTACTAGCGGGTGAGCAGTTCTTC. Translated: CATSDSLLAGEQFF.

CDR3 coding DNA: TGTGCCAGCAGCATCGCTGGCACTGAAGCTTTCTTT. Its protein is CASSIAGTEAFF. The rearrangement links TRBV7-9 to TRBJ1-1; the D is unclear. Germline V gene data show CDR1 as SEHNR and CDR2 as FQNEAQ (reference sequence). The CDR3 contains 12 residues. V was clipped by 5 bases and J by 4 bases, with 8 bases between them.

The V call is TRBV19, the J call TRBJ2-1, with 8 bases lining up with TRBD1. Germline lookup yields CDR1 LNHDA and CDR2 SQIVND (reference sequence). The CDR3 runs to 14 residues. With V trimmed by 6 bases and J by 6 bases, 7 bases remained unmatched. CDR3 residues: CASSSQGAVNEQFF. CDR3 bases: TGTGCCAGTAGCTCTCAGGGGGCGGTCAATGAGCAGTTCTTC.

The genes are TRBV6-6 and TRBJ2-1; 9 bases fit TRBD1. Trimming removed 6 bases from V and 6 bases from J; junction bases left unmatched: 6. The CDR3 runs 14 residues. Germline loops: CDR1 MNHNY, CDR2 SVGAGI (reference sequence). The CDR3 reads CASRPGQGFNEQFF. The CDR3 bases are TGTGCCAGCAGGCCGGGACAGGGTTTCAATGAGCAGTTCTTC.

V usage is TRBV4-3 and J usage is TRBJ2-7; D not certain. Trimming removed 0 bases from V and 2 bases from J, with 8 bases in between. CDR3 size: 14 residues. CDR1 is LGHNA, CDR2 YSLEER, per germline. Here the CDR3 DNA reads TGCGCCAGCAGCCAAGAGGCAAAGGCCTACGAGCAGTACTTC. It codes for CASSQEAKAYEQYF.

The chain joins TRBV28 to TRBJ2-5, with 7 bases that match TRBD1. Germline CDR1 and CDR2: MDHEN and SYDVKM. After removal of 7 bases from V and 2 bases from J, the junction contained 4 bases not matched to a gene. The CDR3 has 13 amino acids. CDR3 residues: CASKGAIQETQYF. The DNA for the CDR3 is TGTGCCAGCAAGGGGGCCATTCAAGAGACCCAGTACTTC.

This CDR3 is CASLRGHNEQFF. Here the CDR3 DNA reads TGTGCCAGCCTAAGGGGACACAATGAGCAGTTCTTC. The chain joins TRBV5-8 to TRBJ2-1; either TRBD1 or TRBD2 may supply D (5 bases each). Germline V gives CDR1 SGHTS, CDR2 YDEGEE. The CDR3 is 12 residues long. V lost 7 bases to trimming and J lost 5 bases, with 10 bases between them.

This clone was seen a few times. The gene calls are TRBV4-3 and TRBJ1-4; D is uncertain. Germline V gene lookup returns CDR1 LGHNA and CDR2 YSLEER. The CDR3 is 15 amino acids. V dropped 3 bases and J dropped 8 bases, with 16 bases sitting between them. The CDR3 is CASSQLGEAEEKLFF. The CDR3 DNA reads TGCGCCAGCAGCCAGCTAGGTGAGGCCGAGGAAAAACTGTTTTTT.

This chain uses TRBV6-5 with TRBJ1-1; 10 bases match TRBD1. J lost 4 bases, V lost 0 bases, and 5 bases had no gene match. Germline loops: CDR1 MNHEY, CDR2 SVGAGI. The CDR3 covers 16 residues. The CDR3 nucleotides are TGTGCCAGCAGTTACTCTCCCGGGACAGGGGTCACTGAAGCTTTCTTT. It yields the protein CASSYSPGTGVTEAFF.

V is TRBV5-8 and J is TRBJ2-1; D is uncertain. This CDR3 comprises 16 residues. Trimming left V 0 bases short and J 4 bases short, with 14 bases between. Looked up from germline, CDR1 is SGHTS and CDR2 is YDEGEE. The CDR3 DNA reads TGTGCCAGCAGCTTGGAACAGTACGTGGGTTACAATGAGCAGTTCTTC. It yields the protein CASSLEQYVGYNEQFF. Combining the CDR3 with reference TRBV5-8 and TRBJ2-1 gives the whole variable domain EAGVTQSPTHLIKTRGQQATLRCSPISGHTSVYWYQQALGLGLQFLLWYDEGEERNRGNFPPRFSGRQFPNYSSELNVNALELEDSALYLCASSLEQYVGYNEQFFGPGTRLTVL.

V and J are TRBV9 and TRBJ1-1; D possibly corresponds to TRBD1 (6 bases). The CDR3 consists of 17 residues. Trimming removed 4 bases at V and 1 base at J, with 20 bases between. The V gene's germline CDR1 is SGDLS and CDR2 YYNGEE. The CDR3, as DNA: TGTGCCAGCAGCCGCACGGTGGGGGGCAGGGGGAACACTGAAGCTTTCTTT. Translation: CASSRTVGGRGNTEAFF.

V and J are TRBV7-8 and TRBJ1-6, with D unclear. Trimming stripped 5 bases from V and 7 bases from J, with 9 bases between. Germline CDR1 is SGHVS and CDR2 is FQNEAQ. CDR3 size: 13 residues. The CDR3, as DNA: TGTGCCAGCAGCCCTGGTGGGAATTCACCCCTCCACTTT. Encoded protein: CASSPGGNSPLHF.

This clone was observed a handful of times. The chain has TRBV7-8 and TRBJ1-1; D not resolved. The germline V gene has CDR1 SGHVS and CDR2 FQNEAQ. Trimming removed 11 bases from V and 0 bases from J, with 10 bases in between. The CDR3 is 12 residues long. CDR3 sequence reads: CASGGVNTEAFF. CDR3 sequence (DNA): TGTGCCTCTGGTGGGGTGAACACTGAAGCTTTCTTT.

The sample holds one count of this clone. The chain carries TRBV5-5 and TRBJ2-7; D is unresolved. With 5 bases removed from V and 6 bases from J, the gap between germline ends came to 18 bases. The CDR3 has 14 residues. Germline CDR1 SGHKS, CDR2 YYEKEE (reference sequence). The CDR3: CASRKFSTSGEQYF. CDR3 in DNA: TGTGCCAGCAGAAAATTTTCTACCTCCGGCGAGCAGTACTTC.

The chain combines TRBV7-2 with TRBJ1-6; TRBD1 is a possible D gene (5 bases). The CDR3 is 14 amino acids. The V end lost 3 bases, the J end lost 5 bases, and 8 bases lay between the germline ends. Germline CDR1 and CDR2: SGHTA and FQGNSA. The CDR3 protein is CASSFGGNNSPLHF. The CDR3 DNA reads TGTGCCAGCAGCTTTGGGGGTAATAATTCACCCCTCCACTTT.

V and J are TRBV7-3 and TRBJ2-2; D remains ambiguous. The germline V gene encodes CDR1 SGHTA and CDR2 FQGTGA. Trimming removed 5 bases from V and 1 base from J, with 14 bases in between. The CDR3 is 16 amino acids. The DNA of the CDR3 is TGTGCCAGCAGCCCAAGCAAGATTGTGAACACCGGGGAGCTGTTTTTT. Encoded protein: CASSPSKIVNTGELFF.

This chain connects TRBV2 to TRBJ1-1; no reliable D call. CDR1 SNHLY and CDR2 FYNNEI come from the germline V gene. The CDR3 totals 12 residues. Trimming pared 5 bases from V and 4 bases from J, leaving 8 bases between. The CDR3 sequence is CASSRAGTEAFF. The CDR3 DNA is TGTGCCAGCAGTAGGGCGGGCACTGAAGCTTTCTTT.

This chain connects TRBV24-1 to TRBJ2-2, with 7 bases fitting TRBD1. The CDR3 loop spans 14 amino acids. CDR1 and CDR2 (germline): KGHDR, SFDVKD. Unmatched junction bases numbered 1, after V lost 7 bases and J lost 0 bases. In DNA, the CDR3 is TGTGCCACCAGGACAGGGACGAACACCGGGGAGCTGTTTTTT. Its translation is CATRTGTNTGELFF.

This clone was counted only a few times. The chain carries TRBV4-1 and TRBJ1-1; D uncertain. The CDR3 has 13 amino acids. In germline, CDR1 is MGHRA, CDR2 YSYEKL. Between the trimmed V and J ends, which lost 2 bases and 1 base, there was a span of 5 bases. The CDR3 nucleotides read TGCGCCAGCAGCCAACTTGCGAACACTGAAGCTTTCTTT. Translating it yields CASSQLANTEAFF.

This clone was observed a few times. This chain links TRBV6-5 with TRBJ2-7; 7 bases line up with TRBD2. The trim removed 1 base at V and 5 bases at J, leaving 2 bases unmatched. The CDR3 runs to 13 residues. Germline V lookup: CDR1 MNHEY, CDR2 SVGAGI. CDR3 DNA: TGTGCCAGCAGTTACTGGGCGGGAGACGAGCAGTACTTC. Encoded protein: CASSYWAGDEQYF.

The chain joins TRBV28 to TRBJ2-5; D possibly corresponds to TRBD2 (5 bases). Deletions cut 4 bases from V and 4 bases from J, with 7 bases between. The CDR3 is made up of 12 amino acids. CDR1 is MDHEN, CDR2 SYDVKM, per germline. The CDR3 bases are TGTGCCAGCAGTTGGAGGATAGAGACCCAGTACTTC. Translation gives CASSWRIETQYF.

V gene TRBV5-8 combines with J gene TRBJ1-5; D gene uncertain. This CDR3 comprises 14 residues. The V and J ends lost 2 bases and 4 bases respectively, with 10 bases between them. Germline loops: CDR1 SGHTS, CDR2 YDEGEE. The CDR3 sequence: CASSFQQNNQPQHF. CDR3 DNA sequence: TGTGCCAGCAGCTTTCAACAGAATAATCAGCCCCAGCATTTT. Based on the CDR3 plus reference TRBV5-8 and TRBJ1-5, the full variable domain is EAGVTQSPTHLIKTRGQQATLRCSPISGHTSVYWYQQALGLGLQFLLWYDEGEERNRGNFPPRFSGRQFPNYSSELNVNALELEDSALYLCASSFQQNNQPQHFGDGTRLSIL.

The gene calls are TRBV7-9 and TRBJ1-1, with a tentative D call TRBD1 (5 bases). V gave up 4 bases and J gave up 8 bases, with 14 bases separating them. The germline V gene has CDR1 SEHNR and CDR2 FQNEAQ (reference sequence). The CDR3 extends over 13 amino acids. The CDR3: CASSSRPTDEAFF. In DNA form, the CDR3 reads TGTGCCAGCAGCTCTCGACCGACAGACGAAGCTTTCTTT.

To note about this clone: The junction departs from the called germline gene at one end, perhaps through a read error. The chain is built from TRBV19 and TRBJ2-1; D is ambiguous. Germline CDR1 LNHDA, CDR2 SQIVND (reference sequence). There are 13 residues in the CDR3. CDR3 protein: CATSTSSYNEQFF. The DNA of the CDR3 is TGTGCCACTAGTACGAGCTCCTACAATGAGCAGTTCTTC.

V gene TRBV5-5 combines with J gene TRBJ1-1, with D possibly TRBD1 on 6 matching bases. The CDR3 spans 15 residues. Germline-derived CDR1 and CDR2 are SGHKS and YYEKEE (reference sequence). Trimming cost V 3 bases and J 1 base, with 13 bases left between them. The CDR3 reads CASSSSGTRNTEAFF. CDR3 coding DNA: TGTGCCAGCAGCTCCTCCGGGACACGGAACACTGAAGCTTTCTTT.

The chain couples TRBV7-9 to TRBJ1-5; the D is unclear. Per germline, CDR1 SEHNR and CDR2 FQNEAQ (reference sequence). Trimming cost V 0 bases and J 4 bases, with 4 bases left between them. The CDR3 length is 13 residues. CDR3 in DNA: TGTGCCAGCAGCTTAGCTCAGAATCAGCCCCAGCATTTT. This encodes CASSLAQNQPQHF. Complete variable domain (other parts from reference TRBV7-9 and TRBJ1-5): DTGVSQNPRHKITKRGQNVTFRCDPISEHNRLYWYRQTLGQGPEFLTYFQNEAQLEKSRLLSDRFSAERPKGSFSTLEIQRTEQGDSAMYLCASSLAQNQPQHFGDGTRLSIL.

V is TRBV2 and J is TRBJ2-7; D might be TRBD1 (6 bases). The germline V gene has CDR1 SNHLY and CDR2 FYNNEI. V lost 6 bases and J 2 bases, leaving 14 bases between the germline ends. The CDR3 spans 14 residues. CDR3 bases: TGTGCCAGCAGAGATGACAGGACGGCCTACGAGCAGTACTTC. Protein: CASRDDRTAYEQYF. The complete variable domain, with remaining parts taken from reference TRBV2 and TRBJ2-7, reads EPEVTQTPSHQVTQMGQEVILRCVPISNHLYFYWYRQILGQKVEFLVSFYNNEISEKSEIFDDQFSVERPDGSNFTLKIRSTKLEDSAMYFCASRDDRTAYEQYFGPGTRLTVT.

The rearrangement joins TRBV7-8 to TRBJ1-1, with a tentative D call TRBD1 (6 bases). Trimming cost V 4 bases and J 1 base, with 10 bases left between them. Germline lookup yields CDR1 SGHVS and CDR2 FQNEAQ. This CDR3 is 14 amino acids long. CDR3 in DNA: TGTGCCAGCAGCTCCTCGGGACAGAACACTGAAGCTTTCTTT. Its protein product is CASSSSGQNTEAFF.

The chain links TRBV7-2 to TRBJ2-1; 15 bases agree with TRBD2. This CDR3 is 16 amino acids long. Trimming removed 2 bases from V and 8 bases from J; junction bases left unmatched: 4. CDR1 SGHTA and CDR2 FQGNSA come from the germline V gene. The CDR3 sequence is CASSLRTSGGADEQFF. DNA for the CDR3: TGTGCCAGCAGCTTAAGGACTAGCGGGGGGGCCGATGAGCAGTTCTTC.

This chain links TRBV19 with TRBJ1-2; D possibly corresponds to TRBD1 (6 bases). The CDR3 totals 15 residues. V was shortened by 5 bases and J by 8 bases, with 21 bases between the two germline ends. CDR1 LNHDA and CDR2 SQIVND come from the germline V gene (reference sequence). CDR3 coding DNA: TGTGCCAGTAGTCCGGGACACGGGACGGTGGGAGGCTACACCTTC. The encoded protein is CASSPGHGTVGGYTF.